This T cell receptor beta chain derives from a study of T cells after yellow fever vaccination. This clonotype occurred a few times. Antigen: not known. V shed 5 bases and J 1 base; nucleotides not matched to a gene: 4. This CDR3 is built from 14 residues. CDR1 MGHRA and CDR2 YSYEKL come from the germline V gene. Conversion of TCR transcripts into cDNA relied on 5'RACE template switching, which added a universal primer site and UMIs. One entry per CDR3 protein, called by TCRdb with MiXCR from the 5' RACE reads. The sample carries fewer than 650,000 distinct CDR3 sequences, around a fifth recorded once. General study findings and limits: Most primary-vaccination clones recurred post-booster (approximately 96% CD4, over 70% CD8). Abundant contaminating clonotypes from the bulk population could appear in FACS-sorted repertoires.

This clonotype originated in a man aged 18 to 30 who received the YFV17D yellow fever vaccine. V and J are TRBV4-1 and TRBJ2-5, with TRBD1 identical over 7 bases. Sequencing was performed on PBMCs, taken around 3 weeks after the first yellow fever vaccination. In DNA form, the CDR3 reads TGCGCCAGCAGCAGATACAGGGGCCAAGAGACCCAGTACTTC. Translation gives CASSRYRGQETQYF.